The entry below describes one T cell receptor beta chain. The data belong to a study of CD8 T cells in ankylosing spondylitis. Quantitative barcoded 5'-RACE was used to prepare TCR beta libraries. TCRdb fed the 5' RACE reads into MiXCR, producing one record per CDR3 protein. This repertoire shows 17,000 or so distinct CDR3 sequences, 7.5% to 9.5% found once; its top ten account for 30% to 45%. The trim removed 1 base at V and 6 bases at J, leaving 2 bases unmatched. CDR3 length: 13 amino acids. Specimen: blood. The chain recombines TRBV12-3 or TRBV12-4 with TRBJ1-2; 7 bases are shared with TRBD1. This clonotype originated in a male donor with ankylosing spondylitis or in good health (not recorded which). This CDR3 reads CASSLDRGHGYTF. CDR3 DNA: TGTGCCAGCAGTTTAGACAGGGGTCATGGCTACACCTTC.